The entry that follows covers one T cell receptor beta chain sequence. This specimen comes from a study of blood T cell repertoires in COVID-19. Study information: Spain, Italy and the United States supplied samples that represented acute and convalescent COVID-19.

This table comes from immunoSEQ multiplex PCR, and its TCRdb copy is limited to in-frame clones, with some not included. Among 200,000 to 300,000 clones, about 86% were seen once, and the ten largest hold approximately 2%. The CDR3 loop spans 15 amino acids. Trimming cost V 4 bases and J 5 bases, with 18 bases left between them. Germline assignment: CDR1 SGHNT and CDR2 YYREEE (reference sequence). The J gene is TRBJ1-1, the V gene TRBV5-4; D remains unclear. The sequenced sample was peripheral blood. This sequence originates from a man aged 30 to 45 with active or convalescent COVID-19. The CDR3, as DNA: TGTGCCAGCAGCCTGGGTGCCCTAGGATATACTGAAGCTTTCTTT. Its protein product is CASSLGALGYTEAFF.